This T cell receptor (beta chain) comes out of a study of breast tumors, draining lymph nodes, adjacent tissues. Breast cancer patients provided tissue from their axillary draining lymph nodes. Many counts were recorded for this clonotype. A much larger clone differs by one base, so this may be a read error. This likely comes from a read error, as the CDR3 has no conserved phenylalanine or tryptophan at its end. The V end was cut by 2 bases, the J end by 5 bases, with 3 bases between. This CDR3 is built from 10 residues. Germline V lookup: CDR1 DFQATT, CDR2 SNEGSKA (reference sequence). Using its own MiXCR run on the multiplex PCR reads, TCRdb lists one record per CDR3 protein. The profile covers some 230,000 distinct CDR3 sequences, with less than 40% appearing a single time and about 3.3% taken by the ten largest.

This rearrangement joins TRBV20-1 to TRBJ2-5; D not resolved. The material sequenced was axillary lymph node tissue. This receptor was taken from a female donor with breast cancer. Some clones in this sample may be carry-over from other donors' samples. The CDR3 nucleotides read TGCAGTGCTAGAAAGGAGACCCAGTACTCC. Residues: CSARKETQYS.